These 32 T cell receptor beta chains share one sample of origin, sequenced in a study of T cell repertoires in cytomegalovirus infection. MiXCR, applied by TCRdb to the reads, yields one record per CDR3 protein. The data contain some 300,000 distinct CDR3 sequences, around 9.6% of them singletons. The sequenced sample was PBMCs. The receptors here all came from a human donor in good health (CMV status not recorded). Some clones in this sample may be carry-over from other donors' samples.

At least ten counts were recorded for this clonotype. This rearrangement joins TRBV5-6 to TRBJ2-6, with no clear D. CDR1 is SGHDT and CDR2 is YYEEEE in the germline V gene. The CDR3 sequence is 15 residues long. Trimming shortened V by 4 bases and J by 3 bases, and 11 bases separated the two germline ends. CDR3 loop: CASSPRPGGANVLTF. The CDR3 bases are TGTGCCAGCAGCCCCCGCCCAGGTGGGGCCAACGTCCTGACTTTC.

This clonotype was recorded many times. This chain joins TRBV2 and TRBJ2-2; no clear D. Germline values: CDR1 SNHLY, CDR2 FYNNEI. The V end lost 4 bases, the J end lost 5 bases, and 14 bases lay between the germline ends. The CDR3 is made up of 15 amino acids. DNA of the CDR3: TGTGCCAGCAGTGTCCATGGCCCCACGACCGGGGAGCTGTTTTTT. Its translation: CASSVHGPTTGELFF.

This clonotype was recorded at least ten times. The chain carries TRBV28 and TRBJ1-5, with TRBD1 identical over 8 bases. Germline-derived CDR1 and CDR2 are MDHEN and SYDVKM. Germline trimming cut 7 bases from V and 3 bases from J; bases unmatched to any gene: 8. The CDR3 is 15 residues long. This chain's CDR3 is CASTRTGSFNQPQHF. DNA for the CDR3: TGTGCCAGCACCAGGACAGGGTCCTTCAATCAGCCCCAGCATTTT.

The chain couples TRBV29-1 to TRBJ2-3, with TRBD2 matching over 9 bases. Germline V gene data show CDR1 as SQVTM and CDR2 as ANQGSEA. The CDR3 has 13 amino acids. J was trimmed by 1 base and V by 7 bases; bases with no gene match: 3. The CDR3 sequence: CSGERGGTDTQYF. The CDR3 nucleotides are TGCAGCGGCGAGCGGGGGGGCACAGATACGCAGTATTTT.

The chain has TRBV2 and TRBJ2-3; TRBD2 agrees at 7 bases. J lost 7 bases, V lost 5 bases, and 3 bases had no gene match. This CDR3 region has 12 residues. Germline CDR1 and CDR2: SNHLY and FYNNEI. CDR3 DNA: TGTGCCAGCAGTAGGGACTACCATACGCAGTATTTT. It is translated as CASSRDYHTQYF.

The sample holds many counts of this clonotype. V usage is TRBV5-6 and J usage is TRBJ2-1; no clear D. Germline V lookup: CDR1 SGHDT, CDR2 YYEEEE. The CDR3 length is 14 residues. Between the trimmed V and J ends, which lost 0 bases and 8 bases, there was a span of 12 bases. The CDR3 loop is CASSLGRPRDEQFF. CDR3 bases: TGTGCCAGCAGCTTGGGCAGGCCAAGGGATGAGCAGTTCTTC.

At least ten counts were recorded for this clonotype. V gene TRBV2 combines with J gene TRBJ2-1; no clear D gene. The germline V gene encodes CDR1 SNHLY and CDR2 FYNNEI. The CDR3 totals 11 residues. V was trimmed by 7 bases and J by 5 bases, leaving 6 bases between them. CDR3 residues: CASNRDNEQFF. Here the CDR3 DNA reads TGTGCCAGCAACCGGGACAATGAGCAGTTCTTC.

J is TRBJ2-3 and V is TRBV3-1; D might be TRBD1 or TRBD2, each matching 5 bases. Trimming took 1 base from V and 6 from J, leaving 11 bases between them. Germline V gene lookup returns CDR1 LGHDT and CDR2 YNNKEL (reference sequence). The CDR3 totals 14 residues. CDR3 protein: CASSQGLRGDTQYF. As DNA, the CDR3 is TGTGCCAGCAGCCAAGGTCTCCGGGGCGATACGCAGTATTTT.

This clonotype has ten or more counts. The rearrangement links TRBV6-2 or TRBV6-3 to TRBJ1-1; TRBD1 matches at 8 bases. V lost 9 bases and J lost 1; bases outside the gene matches: 13. The CDR3 is made up of 16 amino acids. CDR1 is MNHEY and CDR2 is SVGEGT in the germline V gene. The CDR3 reads CARTETGAEKNTEAFF. The CDR3 bases are TGTGCCAGAACGGAGACAGGGGCTGAAAAGAACACTGAAGCTTTCTTT.

This clonotype has ten or more counts. V usage is TRBV7-3 and J usage is TRBJ2-1; D ambiguous. Germline CDR1 SGHTA, CDR2 FQGTGA. Trimming cost V 2 bases and J 4 bases, with 6 bases left between them. The CDR3 contains 13 residues. In DNA, the CDR3 is TGTGCCAGCAGCTTATGGTCTTACAATGAGCAGTTCTTC. Its protein product is CASSLWSYNEQFF.

Many counts were recorded for this clonotype. The V and J genes are TRBV6-6 and TRBJ2-7; 8 positions match TRBD2. Germline trimming cut 0 bases from V and 2 bases from J; bases unmatched to any gene: 6. The germline V gene encodes CDR1 MNHNY and CDR2 SVGAGI (reference sequence). This CDR3 spans 16 amino acids. CDR3 bases: TGTGCCAGCAGTTACTCTCCAGCGGGGGCCGCCTACGAGCAGTACGTC. Encoded protein: CASSYSPAGAAYEQYV.

The chain couples TRBV28 to TRBJ2-1, with D possibly matching TRBD1 (7 bases). Trimming pared 2 bases from V and 8 bases from J, leaving 16 bases between. CDR1 and CDR2 from the germline V gene are MDHEN and SYDVKM. This CDR3 has 15 residues. The CDR3 sequence is CASSLLQGGRDEQFF. The CDR3 region has the DNA TGTGCCAGCAGTTTACTCCAGGGGGGAAGAGATGAGCAGTTCTTC.

At least ten counts were recorded for this clonotype. This chain links TRBV19 with TRBJ2-1, with TRBD2 as a possible D gene (7 bases). Trimming took 5 bases from V and 0 from J, leaving 14 bases between them. The CDR3 is 16 residues long. CDR1 is LNHDA and CDR2 is SQIVND in the germline V gene (reference sequence). The CDR3 DNA is TGTGCCAGTAGTTCCCGGGGGGCCAGCTCCTACAATGAGCAGTTCTTC. It yields the protein CASSSRGASSYNEQFF.

J is TRBJ1-5 and V is TRBV28; D unclear. From germline, CDR1 is MDHEN and CDR2 SYDVKM. The CDR3 totals 14 residues. V was trimmed by 6 bases and J by 5 bases, leaving 14 bases between them. CDR3 sequence reads: CASSLPGADQPQHF. The DNA of the CDR3 is TGTGCCAGCAGCCTCCCAGGTGCTGATCAGCCCCAGCATTTT.

This clonotype was seen ten or more times. V usage is TRBV2 and J usage is TRBJ2-7; 7 bases are a match to TRBD1. CDR1 is SNHLY and CDR2 is FYNNEI in the germline V gene. With 4 bases clipped from V and 2 bases from J, the junction kept 2 bases outside the gene matches. The length of the CDR3 is 13 residues. As DNA, the CDR3 is TGTGCCAGCAGTGGGACAGGAGCCTACGAGCAGTACTTC. Amino acids: CASSGTGAYEQYF.

This clonotype came up many times. The chain combines TRBV7-9 with TRBJ2-1; D is undetermined. The CDR3 length is 15 residues. Germline loops: CDR1 SEHNR, CDR2 FQNEAQ (reference sequence). The V end lost 5 bases, the J end lost 8 bases, and 19 bases lay between the germline ends. The chain's CDR3 is CASSPVLRPWDEQFF. In nucleotides, the CDR3 is TGTGCCAGCAGCCCCGTTCTGAGGCCCTGGGATGAGCAGTTCTTC. The entire variable domain, with the rest obtained from reference TRBV7-9 and TRBJ2-1, is as follows: DTGVSQNPRHKITKRGQNVTFRCDPISEHNRLYWYRQTLGQGPEFLTYFQNEAQLEKSRLLSDRFSAERPKGSFSTLEIQRTEQGDSAMYLCASSPVLRPWDEQFFGPGTRLTVL.

At least ten counts were recorded for this clonotype. The chain employs TRBV7-8 and TRBJ2-7; D remains unclear. The CDR3 runs 17 residues. The V gene lost 1 base and the J gene lost 1 base, with 17 bases spanning the gap. Per germline, CDR1 SGHVS and CDR2 FQNEAQ. In nucleotides, the CDR3 is TGTGCCAGCAGCTTAGACTACGGACCCCATGGATCCTACGAGCAGTACTTC. This sequence encodes CASSLDYGPHGSYEQYF.

The table lists this clonotype with many counts. The chain combines TRBV28 with TRBJ2-5; TRBD2 is a possible D gene (6 bases). The CDR3 runs 15 residues. The V gene lost 6 bases and the J gene lost 5 bases, with 19 bases spanning the gap. CDR1 is MDHEN and CDR2 is SYDVKM in the germline V gene. The CDR3 loop is CASSPGRRGRETQYF. The CDR3 nucleotides are TGTGCCAGCAGCCCGGGGCGGCGGGGTCGTGAGACCCAGTACTTC.

This clonotype was counted many times. The chain links TRBV28 to TRBJ1-1; 10 bases agree with TRBD1. V lost 9 bases and J lost 7; bases outside the gene matches: 11. The germline V gene encodes CDR1 MDHEN and CDR2 SYDVKM. This CDR3 spans 14 amino acids. In nucleotides, the CDR3 is TGTGCCAGTAGTCATGAGGGGACAGGGGTTGAAGCTTTCTTT. Protein product: CASSHEGTGVEAFF.

This clonotype was counted at least ten times. J is TRBJ1-5 and V is TRBV2; D gene ambiguous. From germline, CDR1 is SNHLY and CDR2 FYNNEI. The CDR3 consists of 14 residues. The V end was cut by 5 bases, the J end by 0 bases, with 8 bases between. DNA for the CDR3: TGTGCCAGCAGTCGGTTATCTAGCAATCAGCCCCAGCATTTT. This sequence encodes CASSRLSSNQPQHF.

The V call is TRBV12-3 or TRBV12-4, the J call TRBJ2-2; unclear D gene. CDR3 size: 16 residues. V was clipped by 5 bases and J by 4 bases, with 17 bases between them. DNA for the CDR3: TGTGCCAGCAGTCCCAGTGTGGGTCTAACCACCGGGGAGCTGTTTTTT. Amino acids: CASSPSVGLTTGELFF.

This rearrangement joins TRBV28 to TRBJ1-1; D is undetermined. The CDR3 loop spans 12 amino acids. The V gene lost 4 bases and the J gene lost 11 bases, with 14 bases spanning the gap. The germline V gene has CDR1 MDHEN and CDR2 SYDVKM. CDR3 bases: TGTGCCAGCAGTTCTCGGAGAGCCCACGCTTTCTTT. Its protein is CASSSRRAHAFF.

The J gene is TRBJ1-5, the V gene TRBV10-2; 10 bases align to TRBD1. CDR3 size: 14 residues. The germline CDR1 and CDR2 sequences are WSHSY and SAAADI. The trim removed 3 bases at V and 5 bases at J, leaving 1 base unmatched. This chain's CDR3 is CASSEDRGHQPQHF. The CDR3 nucleotides read TGCGCCAGCAGTGAAGACAGGGGGCATCAGCCCCAGCATTTT.

This clonotype was counted many times. The rearrangement joins TRBV7-6 to TRBJ2-7; 8 bases are shared with TRBD2. With V trimmed by 5 bases and J by 7 bases, 13 bases remained unmatched. The CDR3 runs to 15 residues. Germline V lookup: CDR1 SGHVS, CDR2 FNYEAQ. The CDR3 here is CASSTREGGYNEQYV. In DNA, the CDR3 is TGTGCCAGCAGCACCCGGGAGGGAGGGTATAATGAGCAGTACGTC.

This clonotype was seen ten or more times. J is TRBJ1-2 and V is TRBV12-3 or TRBV12-4; the D is unclear. Trimming left V 6 bases short and J 8 bases short, with 13 bases between. The CDR3 is 12 residues long. CDR3 in DNA: TGTGCCAGCAGGTCAGGCGCGCCCGGCTACACCTTC. The encoded protein is CASRSGAPGYTF.

This clonotype has only a few counts. V is TRBV6-5 and J is TRBJ1-2; D is perhaps TRBD1 (6 bases). V gave up 5 bases and J gave up 5 bases, with 18 bases separating them. The CDR3 length is 15 residues. Germline assignment: CDR1 MNHEY and CDR2 SVGAGI. CDR3 nucleotides: TGTGCCAGCAGTCCGGACAGACTGAAGTGGTATGGCTACACCTTC. Translation gives CASSPDRLKWYGYTF.

Within the sample, this clonotype is medium-sized. This chain links TRBV7-2 with TRBJ1-4; possible D gene TRBD1, 5 bases. This CDR3 region has 15 residues. V lost 5 bases, J lost 0 bases, and 10 bases lay in between. Germline CDR1 and CDR2: SGHTA and FQGNSA. The CDR3 DNA is TGTGCCAGCAGCAAAACGGGACCAACTAATGAAAAACTGTTTTTT. It yields the protein CASSKTGPTNEKLFF.

This clonotype came up many times. This chain uses TRBV6-2 or TRBV6-3 with TRBJ2-7; the match to TRBD2 covers 7 bases. This CDR3 has 14 amino acids. Germline V gene lookup returns CDR1 MNHEY and CDR2 SVGEGT. V dropped 7 bases and J dropped 2; count of bases not matched to a gene: 8. CDR3 sequence (DNA): TGTGCCAGCACCCTCAGCGGGAACCCCTACGAGCAGTACGTC. Translated, it gives CASTLSGNPYEQYV.

This clonotype came up many times. The chain is built from TRBV7-9 and TRBJ1-2; the D is unclear. Germline V lookup: CDR1 SEHNR, CDR2 FQNEAQ (reference sequence). The CDR3 has 14 amino acids. V was trimmed by 0 bases and J by 4 bases, leaving 9 bases between them. The DNA of the CDR3 is TGTGCCAGCAGCTTAGCGGTACTGCCCTATGGCTACACCTTC. Translated: CASSLAVLPYGYTF.

This clonotype was observed a handful of times. The rearrangement uses TRBV7-9 and TRBJ1-3; D remains unclear. Germline V lookup: CDR1 SEHNR, CDR2 FQNEAQ (reference sequence). This CDR3 spans 16 amino acids. The V and J ends lost 5 bases and 0 bases respectively, with 14 bases between them. In DNA form, the CDR3 reads TGTGCCAGCAGCAAGCTGTACAGAGACTCTGGAAACACCATATATTTT. It translates to CASSKLYRDSGNTIYF.

In this sample, this clonotype turned up a few times. This chain uses TRBV20-1 with TRBJ2-7; D unresolved. From germline, CDR1 is DFQATT and CDR2 SNEGSKA (reference sequence). CDR3 length: 12 amino acids. V gave up 2 bases and J gave up 2 bases, with 7 bases separating them. CDR3 sequence (DNA): TGCAGTGCTAGAACCTCCACCTACGAGCAGTACGTC. It codes for CSARTSTYEQYV.

This clonotype was observed many times. The rearrangement uses TRBV12-3 or TRBV12-4 and TRBJ2-1, with TRBD2 as a possible D gene (5 bases). The CDR3 has 14 amino acids. V was pared by 3 bases and J by 4 bases, with 10 bases between. CDR3 sequence: CASSFSRGYNEQFF. The DNA of the CDR3 is TGTGCCAGCAGTTTCTCCCGGGGTTACAATGAGCAGTTCTTC.